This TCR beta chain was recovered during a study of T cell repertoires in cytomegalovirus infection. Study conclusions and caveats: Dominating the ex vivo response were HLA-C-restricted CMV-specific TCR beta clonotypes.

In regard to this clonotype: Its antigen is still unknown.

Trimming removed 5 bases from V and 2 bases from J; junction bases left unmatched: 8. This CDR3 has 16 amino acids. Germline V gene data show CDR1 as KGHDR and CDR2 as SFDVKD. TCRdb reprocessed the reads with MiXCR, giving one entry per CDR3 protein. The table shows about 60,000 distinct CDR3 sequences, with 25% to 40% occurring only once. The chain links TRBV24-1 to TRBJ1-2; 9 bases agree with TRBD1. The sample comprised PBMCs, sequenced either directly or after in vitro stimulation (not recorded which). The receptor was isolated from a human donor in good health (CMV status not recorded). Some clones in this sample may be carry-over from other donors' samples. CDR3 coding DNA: TGTGCCACCAGTGGGGACAGGGCCGGAAAGAACTATGGCTACACCTTC. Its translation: CATSGDRAGKNYGYTF.